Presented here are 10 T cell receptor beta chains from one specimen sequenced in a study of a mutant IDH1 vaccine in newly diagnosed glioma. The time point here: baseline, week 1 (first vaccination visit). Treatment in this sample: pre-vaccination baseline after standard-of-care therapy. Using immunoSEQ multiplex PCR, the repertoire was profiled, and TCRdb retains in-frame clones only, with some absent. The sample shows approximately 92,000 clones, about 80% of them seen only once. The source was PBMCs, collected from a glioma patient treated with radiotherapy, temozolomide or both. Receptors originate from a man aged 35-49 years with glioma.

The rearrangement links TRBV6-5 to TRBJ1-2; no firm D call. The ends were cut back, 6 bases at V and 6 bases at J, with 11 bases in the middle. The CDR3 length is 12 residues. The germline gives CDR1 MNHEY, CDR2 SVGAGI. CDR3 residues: CASSRRSDGYTF. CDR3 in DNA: TGTGCCAGCAGCCGACGTTCGGATGGCTACACCTTC.

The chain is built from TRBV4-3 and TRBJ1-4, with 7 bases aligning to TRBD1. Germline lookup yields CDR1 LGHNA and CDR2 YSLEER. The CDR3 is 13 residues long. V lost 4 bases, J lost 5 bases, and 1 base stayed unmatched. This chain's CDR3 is CASSPTGNEKLFF. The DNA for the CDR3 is TGCGCCAGCAGCCCGACAGGGAATGAAAAACTGTTTTTT.

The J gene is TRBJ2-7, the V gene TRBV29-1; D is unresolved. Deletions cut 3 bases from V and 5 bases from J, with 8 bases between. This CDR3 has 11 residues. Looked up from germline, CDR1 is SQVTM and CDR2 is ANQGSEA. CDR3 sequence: CSVEILNEQYF. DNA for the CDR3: TGCAGCGTTGAGATTCTTAACGAGCAGTACTTC.

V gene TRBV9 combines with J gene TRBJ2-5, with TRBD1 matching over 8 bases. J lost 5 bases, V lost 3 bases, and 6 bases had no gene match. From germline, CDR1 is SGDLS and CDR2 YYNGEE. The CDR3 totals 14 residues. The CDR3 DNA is TGTGCCAGCAGCGCGCCGGGACAGGAGGAGACCCAGTACTTC. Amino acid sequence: CASSAPGQEETQYF.

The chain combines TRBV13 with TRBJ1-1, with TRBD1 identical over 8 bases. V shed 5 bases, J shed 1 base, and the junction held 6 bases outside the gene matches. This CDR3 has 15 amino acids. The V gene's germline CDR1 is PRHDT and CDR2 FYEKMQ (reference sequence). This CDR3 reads CASSADRGSNTEAFF. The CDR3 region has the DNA TGTGCCAGCAGCGCAGACAGGGGTTCGAACACTGAAGCTTTCTTT.

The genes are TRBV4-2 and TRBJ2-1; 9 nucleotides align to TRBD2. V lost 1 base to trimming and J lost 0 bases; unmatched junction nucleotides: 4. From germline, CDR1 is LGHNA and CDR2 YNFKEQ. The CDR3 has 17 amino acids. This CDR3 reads CASSQAAGGDSYNEQFF. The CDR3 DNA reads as TGTGCCAGCAGCCAAGCTGCGGGGGGGGACTCCTACAATGAGCAGTTCTTC.

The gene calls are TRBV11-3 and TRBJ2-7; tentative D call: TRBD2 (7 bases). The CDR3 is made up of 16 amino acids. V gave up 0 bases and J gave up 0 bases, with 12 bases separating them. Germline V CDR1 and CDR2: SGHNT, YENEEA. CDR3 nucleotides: TGTGCCAGCAGCTTAGAGAGGGGGGGCGGCTCCTACGAGCAGTACTTC. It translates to CASSLERGGGSYEQYF.

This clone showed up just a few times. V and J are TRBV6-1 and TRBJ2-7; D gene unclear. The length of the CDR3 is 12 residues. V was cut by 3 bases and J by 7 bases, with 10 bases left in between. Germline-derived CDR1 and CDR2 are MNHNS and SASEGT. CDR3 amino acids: CASSESAWEQYF. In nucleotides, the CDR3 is TGTGCCAGCAGTGAGTCAGCCTGGGAGCAGTACTTC.

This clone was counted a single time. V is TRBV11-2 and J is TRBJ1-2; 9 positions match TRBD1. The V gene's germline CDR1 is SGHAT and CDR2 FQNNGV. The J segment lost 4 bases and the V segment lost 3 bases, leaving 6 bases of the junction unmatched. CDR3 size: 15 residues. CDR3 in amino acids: CASSFAGTGIYGYTF. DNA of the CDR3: TGTGCCAGCAGCTTCGCCGGGACAGGGATCTATGGCTACACCTTC. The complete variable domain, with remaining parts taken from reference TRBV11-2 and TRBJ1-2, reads EAGVAQSPRYKIIEKRQSVAFWCNPISGHATLYWYQQILGQGPKLLIQFQNNGVVDDSQLPKDRFSAERLKGVDSTLKIQPAKLEDSAVYLCASSFAGTGIYGYTFGSGTRLTVV.

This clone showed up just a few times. In DNA, the CDR3 is TGTGCCAGCAGTTCTTCCAGGGGTACGAACACTGAAGCTTTCTTT. Its translation is CASSSSRGTNTEAFF. The rearrangement links TRBV7-2 to TRBJ1-1, with a possible D match to TRBD1 (6 bases). Germline values: CDR1 SGHTA, CDR2 FQGNSA. The CDR3 covers 15 residues. V was trimmed by 6 bases and J by 1 base, leaving 15 bases between them.